Following are 27 T cell receptor beta chains from one sample sequenced in a study of blood T cell repertoires in COVID-19. The data were produced by immunoSEQ multiplex PCR, yet TCRdb's version contains in-frame clones alone and is incomplete. The table records 100,000 to 150,000 clones, roughly three quarters of them present only once. Sequencing was performed on peripheral blood. These receptor sequences come from a woman between 65 and 79 years old with acute or convalescent COVID-19.

The chain combines TRBV29-1 with TRBJ2-2, with D tentatively TRBD1 (5 bases). Germline V gene sequence: CDR1 SQVTM, CDR2 ANQGSEA. The V end lost 7 bases, the J end lost 6 bases, and 12 bases lay between the germline ends. The CDR3 runs to 12 residues. This CDR3 reads CSAQGTAGELFF. The CDR3 region has the DNA TGCAGCGCGCAGGGTACTGCCGGGGAGCTGTTTTTT.

V usage is TRBV7-2 and J usage is TRBJ1-6; 8 bases are a match to TRBD1. Germline V gives CDR1 SGHTA, CDR2 FQGNSA. V dropped 5 bases and J dropped 9; count of bases not matched to a gene: 9. There are 15 residues in the CDR3. CDR3 DNA sequence: TGTGCCAGCAGCGTCGGACAGGGTGGAGGTTCACCCCTCCACTTT. Its translation: CASSVGQGGGSPLHF. Combining the CDR3 with reference TRBV7-2 and TRBJ1-6 gives the whole variable domain GAGVSQSPSNKVTEKGKDVELRCDPISGHTALYWYRQSLGQGLEFLIYFQGNSAPDKSGLPSDRFSAERTGGSVSTLTIQRTQQEDSAVYLCASSVGQGGGSPLHFGNGTRLTVT.

The chain is built from TRBV9 and TRBJ2-3; D gene unclear. Germline CDR1 SGDLS, CDR2 YYNGEE. The CDR3 sequence is 16 residues long. The ends were cut back, 4 bases at V and 1 base at J, with 16 bases in the middle. CDR3 sequence: CASSPRSNAGTDTQYF. Here the CDR3 DNA reads TGTGCCAGCAGCCCCCGATCGAACGCGGGCACAGATACGCAGTATTTT.

The chain employs TRBV4-3 and TRBJ1-2; 10 nucleotides match TRBD1. J was trimmed by 4 bases and V by 4 bases; bases with no gene match: 9. This CDR3 has 16 residues. Germline V gene data show CDR1 as LGHNA and CDR2 as YSLEER. The CDR3 DNA follows: TGCGCCAGCAGCCTAAAAACGACAGGGGGCATCTATGGCTACACCTTC. It encodes CASSLKTTGGIYGYTF.

The rearrangement uses TRBV28 and TRBJ2-2; 11 nucleotides match TRBD1. The CDR3 consists of 16 residues. With V trimmed by 4 bases and J by 6 bases, 7 bases remained unmatched. Germline loops: CDR1 MDHEN, CDR2 SYDVKM. In DNA, the CDR3 is TGTGCCAGCAGTTCGCCGGGACAGGGGGGGTCCGGGGAGCTGTTTTTT. It yields the protein CASSSPGQGGSGELFF.

Notes on this clone: The junction departs from the called germline gene at one end, perhaps through a read error. The gene calls are TRBV28 and TRBJ2-2; 13 bases match TRBD2. This CDR3 comprises 16 residues. Germline loops: CDR1 MDHEN, CDR2 SYDVKM. CDR3 coding DNA: TGTGCCAGCAGTCTATGGACTAGCGGGAGATCCGGGGAGCTGTTTTTT. Encoded protein: CASSLWTSGRSGELFF.

This clone was seen only once. The V call is TRBV6-5, the J call TRBJ2-7; D is uncertain. The CDR3 contains 14 residues. V shed 6 bases and J shed 0 bases, with 12 bases lying between them. CDR1 MNHEY and CDR2 SVGAGI come from the germline V gene. CDR3 sequence: CASSLGRLSYEQYF. In DNA form, the CDR3 reads TGTGCCAGCAGCCTTGGCAGGCTCTCCTACGAGCAGTACTTC.

This clone has just a few counts. V gene TRBV5-1 combines with J gene TRBJ2-5; 9 positions agree with TRBD1. V lost 2 bases, J lost 2 bases, and 7 bases stayed unmatched. This CDR3 is built from 16 residues. Germline V lookup: CDR1 SGHRS, CDR2 YFSETQ. For the CDR3, the DNA is TGCGCCAGCAGCTTCCAGGACAGGGGCCTACAAGAGACCCAGTACTTC. Translation gives CASSFQDRGLQETQYF.

This clone has just one count. V usage is TRBV9 and J usage is TRBJ2-7; 9 nucleotides match TRBD2. V shed 4 bases, J shed 5 bases, and the junction held 10 bases outside the gene matches. The CDR3 covers 15 residues. Germline V lookup: CDR1 SGDLS, CDR2 YYNGEE. The CDR3, as DNA: TGTGCCAGCAGCATCAGCGGGGGGCTGGGAAACGAGCAGTACTTC. Encoded protein: CASSISGGLGNEQYF.

The chain joins TRBV7-9 to TRBJ2-1; D is perhaps TRBD1 (6 bases). The germline V and J ends were trimmed by 4 bases and 5 bases, with 21 bases remaining between them. The CDR3 has 17 amino acids. The V gene's germline CDR1 is SEHNR and CDR2 FQNEAQ (reference sequence). This CDR3 reads CASSSIRGQSSDNEQFF. CDR3 DNA sequence: TGTGCCAGCAGCTCCATAAGGGGACAATCGTCGGACAATGAGCAGTTCTTC.

This chain joins TRBV15 and TRBJ2-6; perhaps TRBD2 as D (5 bases). Germline V gene lookup returns CDR1 LNHNV and CDR2 YYDKDF (reference sequence). This CDR3 is 18 amino acids long. V was pared by 0 bases and J by 2 bases, with 14 bases between. The CDR3 DNA reads TGTGCCACCAGCAGAGACGGAGGTGTACCAGCTGGGGCCAACGTCCTGACTTTC. Its protein is CATSRDGGVPAGANVLTF. Filled out from reference TRBV15 and TRBJ2-6, the complete variable domain reads DAMVIQNPRYQVTQFGKPVTLSCSQTLNHNVMYWYQQKSSQAPKLLFHYYDKDFNNEADTPDNFQSRRPNTSFCFLDIRSPGLGDTAMYLCATSRDGGVPAGANVLTFGAGSRLTVL.

This chain links TRBV15 with TRBJ2-2, with 7 bases that match TRBD2. J was trimmed by 4 bases and V by 0 bases; bases with no gene match: 2. The CDR3 is made up of 15 amino acids. The germline gives CDR1 LNHNV, CDR2 YYDKDF (reference sequence). The CDR3 spells CATSREGGITGELFF. CDR3 sequence (DNA): TGTGCCACCAGCAGAGAGGGAGGGATCACCGGGGAGCTGTTTTTT.

The chain links TRBV7-9 to TRBJ2-1; tentatively, D is TRBD2 (5 bases). Trimming took 5 bases from V and 10 from J, leaving 9 bases between them. The length of the CDR3 is 11 residues. Germline CDR1 and CDR2: SEHNR and FQNEAQ (reference sequence). The DNA of the CDR3 is TGTGCCAGCAGCCTGACTACCGAGCAGTTCTTC. Protein product: CASSLTTEQFF.

The sample holds one count of this clone. The chain uses TRBV23-1 and TRBJ1-4; D not certain. TRBV23-1 is reported as an ORF; its role is uncertain. The CDR3 is made up of 11 amino acids. V shed 6 bases and J shed 7 bases, with 6 bases lying between them. CDR3 sequence (DNA): TGCGCCAGCAGCCGGGGTGAAAAACTGTTTTTT. Residues: CASSRGEKLFF.

In this sample, this clone turned up once. The chain carries TRBV19 and TRBJ2-2; 10 bases line up with TRBD2. Germline V gene lookup returns CDR1 LNHDA and CDR2 SQIVND (reference sequence). This CDR3 has 14 amino acids. CDR3 coding DNA: TGTGCGGCGGGGAGCGGGAGGGACACCGGGGAGCTGTTTTTT. It specifies CAAGSGRDTGELFF. The full variable domain, completed using reference TRBV19 and TRBJ2-2, is DGGITQSPKYLFRKEGQNVTLSCEQNLNHDAMYWYRQDPGQGLRLIYYSQIVNDFQKGDIAEGYSVSREKKESFPLTVTSAQKNPTAFYLCAAGSGRDTGELFFGEGSRLTVL.

This rearrangement joins TRBV11-2 to TRBJ1-1, with unresolved D. The V gene's germline CDR1 is SGHAT and CDR2 FQNNGV. The CDR3 is made up of 13 amino acids. The V end was cut by 4 bases, the J end by 2 bases, with 8 bases between. In nucleotides, the CDR3 is TGTGCCAGCAGCTCACACCCTAACACTGAAGCTTTCTTT. It yields the protein CASSSHPNTEAFF.

This rearrangement joins TRBV16 to TRBJ2-7; tentative D call: TRBD1 (6 bases). The CDR3 contains 14 residues. Germline values: CDR1 KGHSY, CDR2 FQNENV. V was clipped by 3 bases and J by 2 bases, with 11 bases between them. The CDR3: CASSHGTRTYEQYF. The DNA for the CDR3 is TGTGCCAGCAGCCATGGGACACGAACCTACGAGCAGTACTTC.

This CDR3 reads CASRSPGSTDTQYF. The CDR3 DNA is TGTGCCAGCAGGTCTCCGGGTTCCACAGATACGCAGTATTTT. This chain uses TRBV25-1 with TRBJ2-3, with unresolved D. V lost 6 bases, J lost 2 bases, and 12 bases lay in between. CDR3 length equals 14 residues. CDR1 and CDR2 from the germline V gene are MGHDK and SYGVNS.

This clone is a singleton in its sample. The CDR3 region is CASSEALQGDTQYF. In nucleotides, the CDR3 is TGTGCCAGCAGTGAAGCGCTGCAGGGGGATACGCAGTATTTT. V usage is TRBV2 and J usage is TRBJ2-3, with D maybe TRBD1 (6 bases). The CDR3 loop spans 14 amino acids. The germline CDR1 and CDR2 sequences are SNHLY and FYNNEI. Trimming removed 0 bases from V and 6 bases from J, with 10 bases in between.

The chain joins TRBV5-4 to TRBJ1-2; 9 bases fit TRBD1. Trimming at V came to 4 bases and at J to 4 bases, leaving 2 bases not matched to a gene. Looked up from germline, CDR1 is SGHNT and CDR2 is YYREEE (reference sequence). The CDR3 extends over 13 amino acids. CDR3 in DNA: TGTGCCAGCAGCGCGGGACAGGGCTATGGCTACACCTTC. Protein sequence: CASSAGQGYGYTF.

With regard to this clone: No DNA is shown, since the ends of the CDR3 on it are uncertain; the CDR3 is the one TCRdb lists. The V call is TRBV7-2, the J call TRBJ2-5; TRBD2 reflects the table's D call only, with no check against the DNA. From germline, CDR1 is SGHTA and CDR2 FQGNSA. The length of the CDR3 is 14 amino acids, counting both ends. The CDR3 loop reads CAVAGGSGGSEEYF.

This clone was seen at least ten times. This chain connects TRBV10-3 to TRBJ2-7; possibly TRBD1 for D (6 bases). Germline CDR1 and CDR2: ENHRY and SYGVKD. This CDR3 is 14 amino acids long. The germline V and J ends were trimmed by 4 bases and 7 bases, with 17 bases remaining between them. CDR3 loop: CAISGGHTGWEQYF. The DNA of the CDR3 is TGTGCCATCAGTGGGGGACATACCGGATGGGAGCAGTACTTC.

V is TRBV5-1 and J is TRBJ2-1; 7 bases are a match to TRBD2. The CDR3 length is 15 residues. V shed 4 bases, J shed 4 bases, and the junction held 8 bases outside the gene matches. Germline V gene sequence: CDR1 SGHRS, CDR2 YFSETQ. The CDR3 protein is CASSQSGAEYNEQFF. DNA for the CDR3: TGCGCCAGCAGCCAGAGCGGGGCCGAATACAATGAGCAGTTCTTC.

This clone was counted once. The V and J genes are TRBV5-1 and TRBJ1-4, with no clear D. Between the trimmed V and J ends, which lost 0 bases and 6 bases, there was a span of 9 bases. CDR1 is SGHRS and CDR2 is YFSETQ in the germline V gene. This CDR3 spans 14 amino acids. The CDR3 DNA is TGCGCCAGCAGCTTGGGGCCGCCTGATGAAAAACTGTTTTTT. Amino acids: CASSLGPPDEKLFF.

CDR3 in amino acids: CASSRGTSGTNEQFF. CDR3 nucleotide sequence: TGTGCCAGCAGTCGCGGGACTAGCGGGACTAATGAGCAGTTCTTC. The V gene is TRBV28, the J gene TRBJ2-1, with 13 bases that match TRBD2. The V gene end was trimmed by 5 bases and the J gene end by 7 bases; junction bases not matched to a gene: 5. Germline lookup yields CDR1 MDHEN and CDR2 SYDVKM. The CDR3 totals 15 residues.

This clone was recorded many times. The rearrangement joins TRBV14 to TRBJ1-2; perhaps TRBD1 as D (5 bases). The V and J ends lost 4 bases and 5 bases respectively, with 17 bases between them. CDR1 and CDR2 (germline): SGHDN, FVKESK. This CDR3 is built from 15 residues. Written as DNA, the CDR3 is TGTGCCAGCAGCCGCCATGCCGGGGGTGGGTATGGCTACACCTTC. Its translation is CASSRHAGGGYGYTF.

J is TRBJ2-3 and V is TRBV6-5, with 10 bases lining up with TRBD1. CDR3 size: 15 residues. With 10 bases clipped from V and 3 bases from J, the junction kept 10 bases outside the gene matches. CDR1 and CDR2 (germline): MNHEY, SVGAGI. Written as DNA, the CDR3 is TGTGCCACTAAACCGGGACAGGGGTTGACAGATACGCAGTATTTT. Its translation is CATKPGQGLTDTQYF.